This TCR beta chain was captured in a study of blood T cell repertoires in COVID-19. Participant ages covered about 18 to 90 years across some 25 US areas. All recovered Cohort 3 donors got two negative PCRs, got clearance, or saw symptom resolution. The length of the CDR3 is 13 residues. Germline CDR1 LGHDT, CDR2 YNNKEL (reference sequence). With 7 bases removed from V and 6 bases from J, the gap between germline ends came to 13 bases. Original processing methods: Nucleated cell number was recorded as an estimate derived from reference gene primer amplification. Produced via immunoSEQ multiplex PCR; TCRdb's table is partial and in-frame only. The V and J calls and clone size come from that table; D and trimming were worked out from the DNA. This sample has 200,000 to 250,000 clones, with about four fifths found just once.

The receptor was isolated from a woman aged 40 to 55 who had recovered from COVID-19. Sequences were obtained from PBMCs or T cells enriched from blood (not recorded which). The genes are TRBV3-1 (or the pseudogene TRBV3-2) and TRBJ1-5; possible D gene TRBD1, 6 bases. The CDR3 protein is CASKQGRGQPQHF. CDR3 nucleotide sequence: TGTGCCAGCAAACAGGGACGAGGTCAGCCCCAGCATTTT.